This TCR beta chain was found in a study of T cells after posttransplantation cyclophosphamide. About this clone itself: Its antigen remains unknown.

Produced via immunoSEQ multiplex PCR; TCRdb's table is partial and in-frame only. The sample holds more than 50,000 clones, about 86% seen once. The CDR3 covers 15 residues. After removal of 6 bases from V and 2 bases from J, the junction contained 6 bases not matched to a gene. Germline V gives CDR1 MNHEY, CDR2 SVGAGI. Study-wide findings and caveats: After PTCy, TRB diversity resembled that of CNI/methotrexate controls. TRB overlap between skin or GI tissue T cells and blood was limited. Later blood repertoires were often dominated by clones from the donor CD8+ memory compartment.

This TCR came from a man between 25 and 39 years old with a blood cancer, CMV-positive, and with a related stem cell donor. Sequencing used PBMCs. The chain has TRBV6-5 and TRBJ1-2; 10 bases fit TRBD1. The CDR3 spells CASRNSGQGNYGYTF. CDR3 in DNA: TGTGCCAGCAGGAATTCGGGACAGGGGAACTATGGCTACACCTTC.